A single T cell receptor beta chain is shown here with its context. The data were obtained in a study of Ad26.COV2.S vaccination and SARS-CoV-2 variants. Study background: Ad26.COV2.S, an intramuscular injection, was given once or twice 56 days apart.

The sample's treatment: roughly 19 received Ad26.COV2.S at low or high dose, single or two shots; about five received placebo; per-sample allocation not given. The investigators took samples on day 63 after the first vaccine or placebo injection. The protocol was immunoSEQ multiplex PCR, while the TCRdb copy is restricted to in-frame clones and leaves out a portion. The sample gives hundreds of thousands of clones, about 88% of which show up once; about 10% is in the top ten. This receptor was obtained from a person aged 18-60 years who received the Ad26.COV2.S COVID-19 vaccine or a placebo. The sample was peripheral blood, taken in a trial of Ad26.COV2.S vaccine versus placebo.

The CDR3 nucleotides are TGTGCCACCAGTTCAGGACAGGGGGAATACGAGCAGTACTTC. Its translation is CATSSGQGEYEQYF. The genes are TRBV24-1 and TRBJ2-7, with 10 bases matching TRBD1. CDR3 length: 14 residues. With 6 bases clipped from V and 4 bases from J, the junction kept 5 bases outside the gene matches. Germline V lookup: CDR1 KGHDR, CDR2 SFDVKD.